This TCR beta chain comes out of a study of blood T cell repertoires in COVID-19. Original processing methods: Nucleated cell number was recorded as an estimate derived from reference gene primer amplification. Data came from immunoSEQ multiplex PCR; TCRdb stores just in-frame clones and leaves some out. The DNA was the basis for D and trimming; V, J and clone size are from that table. The profile shows about 200,000 clones, about 93% of them singletons. This CDR3 region has 16 residues. The germline V gene has CDR1 SGDLS and CDR2 YYNGEE. V was pared by 0 bases and J by 4 bases, with 14 bases between.

Sequencing was done on a sample of peripheral blood. The sequence came from a man aged 55 to 70 with COVID-19, enrolled during active disease. The V gene is TRBV9, the J gene TRBJ2-1; TRBD1 is a possible D gene (5 bases). The CDR3 spells CASSVGGGPLYNEQFF. CDR3 nucleotides: TGTGCCAGCAGCGTAGGGGGCGGACCTCTTTACAATGAGCAGTTCTTC.